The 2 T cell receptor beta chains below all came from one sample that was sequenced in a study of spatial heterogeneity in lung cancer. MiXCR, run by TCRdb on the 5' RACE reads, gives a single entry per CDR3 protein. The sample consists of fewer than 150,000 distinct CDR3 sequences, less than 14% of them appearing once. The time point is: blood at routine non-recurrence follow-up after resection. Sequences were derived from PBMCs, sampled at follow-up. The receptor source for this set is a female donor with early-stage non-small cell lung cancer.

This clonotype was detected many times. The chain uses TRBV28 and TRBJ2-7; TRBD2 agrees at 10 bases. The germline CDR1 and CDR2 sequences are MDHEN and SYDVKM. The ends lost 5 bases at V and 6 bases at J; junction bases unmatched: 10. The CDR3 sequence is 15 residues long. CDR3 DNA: TGTGCCAGCAGTGGAGCGGGAGGGCCGAATTTCGAGCAGTACGTC. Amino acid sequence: CASSGAGGPNFEQYV.

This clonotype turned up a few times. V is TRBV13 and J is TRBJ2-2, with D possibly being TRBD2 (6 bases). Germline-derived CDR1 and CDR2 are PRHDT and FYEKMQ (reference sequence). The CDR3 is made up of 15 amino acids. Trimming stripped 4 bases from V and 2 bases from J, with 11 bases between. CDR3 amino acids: CASSSWDSNTGELFF. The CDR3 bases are TGTGCCAGCAGCTCGTGGGACTCAAACACCGGGGAGCTGTTTTTT.